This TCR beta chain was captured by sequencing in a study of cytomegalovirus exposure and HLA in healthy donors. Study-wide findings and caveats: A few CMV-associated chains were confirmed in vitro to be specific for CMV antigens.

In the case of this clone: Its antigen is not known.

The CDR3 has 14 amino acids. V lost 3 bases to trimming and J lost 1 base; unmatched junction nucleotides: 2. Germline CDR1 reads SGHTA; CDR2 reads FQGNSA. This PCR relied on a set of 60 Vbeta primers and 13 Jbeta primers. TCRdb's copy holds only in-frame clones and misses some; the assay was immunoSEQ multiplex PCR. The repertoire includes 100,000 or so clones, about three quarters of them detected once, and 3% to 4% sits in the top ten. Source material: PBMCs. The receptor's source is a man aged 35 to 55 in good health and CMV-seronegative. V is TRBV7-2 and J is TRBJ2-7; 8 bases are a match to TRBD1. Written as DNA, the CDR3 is TGTGCCAGCAGCTTCGACAGGGGATCCTACGAGCAGTACTTC. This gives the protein CASSFDRGSYEQYF. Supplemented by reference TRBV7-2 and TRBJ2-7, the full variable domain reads GAGVSQSPSNKVTEKGKDVELRCDPISGHTALYWYRQSLGQGLEFLIYFQGNSAPDKSGLPSDRFSAERTGGSVSTLTIQRTQQEDSAVYLCASSFDRGSYEQYFGPGTRLTVT.